This TCR beta chain emerged from a study of blood T cells in healthy people across ages (dated by TCRdb to between 2014 and 2017). Turning to the overall study: In model experiments, template switching captured roughly one uniquely barcoded TCR beta cDNA molecule for every two T cells. Age-related changes in TCR beta repertoire diversity were measured in the study by deep sequencing normalized with unique cDNA molecular identifiers. Donors were grouped into four age groups: young (average roughly 15 years), middle-aged (39), aged (about 60) and long-lived (roughly 80). The study analyzed two additional independent replicas of 1 million unique cDNA reads from the same blood draw for two donors, one aged 18 to 29 and one aged 80 or older. Here is what the overall study found, with its caveats: Observed TCR beta diversity per million T cells fell roughly linearly with age, and a significant reduction was already apparent by age approximately 41. Estimates of total diversity based on one million sequenced T cells were regarded as lower bounds and as underestimates. Conclusive comparison of naive and antigen-experienced compartments was prevented by the profiling of bulk unsorted PBMCs. Compared with the aged group, the long-lived group had more naive CD4+ T cells, fewer expanded clones and increased TCR diversity, a pattern suggesting age selection. Because the CMV infection status of the donors was unknown, age-related changes in expanded clonotypes may potentially have been confounded. There was a strong correlation between observed TCR beta diversity and the percentage of naive T cells measured by flow cytometry.

This clonotype was seen repeatedly, ten times or more. It lacks a known antigen. No much larger clonotype is one base removed from it; base qualities were not supplied. Donors were a few dozen systemically healthy Caucasian individuals from Russia aged 6 to 90 years. Each donor gave ten milliliters of peripheral blood, drawn into EDTA-treated Vacutainer tubes. Ficoll-Paque density-gradient centrifugation was used to isolate PBMCs, with at least 7 million obtained per sample. Total RNA, at least 6 micrograms per sample, was extracted from PBMCs with Trizol reagent. The percentages of naive CD45RAhigh/CD27high T cells were determined by flow cytometry on a PBMC aliquot from every donor. Taken from cysteine to phenylalanine, the CDR3 has 19 residues. The sequence is cut down to CDR3 DNA, 57 bases in frame from base 1. Clipping removes 0 bases from V and 6 bases from J, with 13 as the unmatched junction base count. From a lookup of the germline V gene (reference sequence), CDR1 and CDR2 are GTSNPN and SVGIG.

Libraries came from 5' RACE. The sequencer listed for this sample is Illumina HiSeq 2500. The second PCR ran for about 6 to 12 cycles and used a J-beta primer mix along with a sample-barcoded 5' primer. Each TCR beta cDNA molecule received a unique molecular identifier from a template-switch 5' adaptor carrying 12 random nucleotides. Each sample yielded at least 3 million CDR3-containing paired-end reads. First-strand cDNA was synthesized from all RNA with the Mint cDNA synthesis kit, primed by a TRBC-specific oligonucleotide. After uracil-DNA glycosylase treatment, a first 18-cycle PCR used universal primers M1SS and BC2_uni_R on all cDNA. Processing in the source paper ran as follows. For normalization, 1 million high-quality reads, each with a distinct molecular identifier, were randomly selected from each sample. Reads with shared molecular identifiers were discarded instead of being binned into consensus sequences. MiTCR, with a Q25 quality threshold and the strictest error-elimination algorithm, was used for CDR3 identification, clonotype clustering and error correction. Lower-bound total TCR beta diversity was estimated with a nonparametric unseen species model using Euler transformation. TCRdb reworked the public reads: Q25 trimming with fastp, MiXCR clone assembly, productive beta chains retained. Records with the same CDR3 protein are collapsed into one entry carrying the most frequent genes and DNA. None of the V and J calls come from the authors' own analysis; TCRdb made them. In all, the sample holds about 840,000 distinct CDR3 sequences, and just under 30% of those were seen once. The ten most abundant clones make up roughly a tenth of the sample.

The data were also submitted as part of a second study, on T cells of mothers and their children. According to the second study: Nine systemically healthy Caucasian individuals, comprising three mothers and their six children, were included as donors. cDNA synthesis used all of the extracted RNA, with 1.5 ug of RNA in each 15 ul reaction. In the second PCR, the M1S primer introduced both the sample barcodes and 2-4 random nucleotides. Each mother yielded over 9.5 million TCR beta CDR3 reads and each child roughly 2.9 million reads. Thymic selection similarly shapes TCR recombination output in related and unrelated pairs, with minor effect from inherited differences. Normalized repertoire overlap in related mother-child pairs was always slightly higher than in unrelated mother-child pairs, but the difference was never significant. No persistent microchimeric T cell clones were found, with a detection sensitivity of approximately 110 clones per million clonotypes. Deep NGS was used in the study to compare the TCR beta repertoires of mothers and children and to look for features that separate related mother-child pairs from unrelated individuals. Mothers averaged roughly 40 +/- 4 years of age and children averaged around 10 +/- 4 years. After adapter ligation with NEBNext reagents, the libraries were sequenced on Illumina HiSeq 2000 with 100+100 nt paired-end reads. To avoid cross-contamination, the mother libraries and the child libraries were prepared a month apart and sequenced in separate runs. Each donor had between roughly 450,000 and 2,300,000 distinct TCR beta clonotypes identified. Naive TCR beta clonotypes were estimated from low-frequency clonotypes matched to each donor's FACS-determined naive share, without sorting.

Sequencing input: blood. The chain links TRBV30 with TRBJ1-6; a stretch of 11 junction bases matches TRBD1. The TCR originated in a woman in her forties in good health. The DNA sequence follows: TGTGCCTGGAGTGTAGAAGGCGGGACAGGGGGTACTGGTAATTCACCCCTCCACTTT. This yields the protein CAWSVEGGTGGTGNSPLHF.